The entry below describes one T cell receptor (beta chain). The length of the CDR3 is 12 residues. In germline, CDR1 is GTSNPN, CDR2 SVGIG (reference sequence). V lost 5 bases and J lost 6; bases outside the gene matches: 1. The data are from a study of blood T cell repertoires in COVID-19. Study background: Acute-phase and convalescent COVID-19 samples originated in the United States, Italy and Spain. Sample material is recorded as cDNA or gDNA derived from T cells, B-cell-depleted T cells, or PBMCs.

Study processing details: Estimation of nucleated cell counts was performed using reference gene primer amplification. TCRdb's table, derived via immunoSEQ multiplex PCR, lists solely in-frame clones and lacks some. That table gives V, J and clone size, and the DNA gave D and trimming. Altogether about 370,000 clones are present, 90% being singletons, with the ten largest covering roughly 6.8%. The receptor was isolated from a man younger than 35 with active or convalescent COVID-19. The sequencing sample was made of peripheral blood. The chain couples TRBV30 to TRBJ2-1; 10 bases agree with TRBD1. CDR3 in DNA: TGTGCCTGGCGACAGGGGGCCAATGAGCAGTTCTTC. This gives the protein CAWRQGANEQFF.